This is a list of T cell receptor beta chains from one sample in a study of PD-1 blockade in classical Hodgkin lymphoma. Measured with immunoSEQ multiplex PCR; TCRdb has only the in-frame clones, and not every one. The table includes some 31,000 clones, more than 60% detected once. The sample here was peripheral blood mononuclear cells (PBMCs), taken before the second cycle of nivolumab. These receptors were taken from a human donor with classical Hodgkin lymphoma. CDR3s include the opening cysteine and the closing phenylalanine or tryptophan. Fields, in order: J gene, clone size, D gene, V gene, CDR3 protein, CDR3 DNA. A D gene is named only where the DNA matches it firmly. Some rows mark clone size as missing; the rest say once, few, many or name a class of expanded clone.

j_gene: TRBJ1-6; abundance: .; d_gene: .; v_gene: TRBV28; CDR3aa: CASSPSGVGYNSPLHF; CDR3nt: TGTGCCAGCAGTCCCTCGGGGGTGGGGTATAATTCACCCCTCCACTTT
j_gene: TRBJ2-3; abundance: few; d_gene: TRBD2; v_gene: TRBV7-9; CDR3aa: CASSSTRLAGGTDTQYF; CDR3nt: TGTGCCAGCAGCTCTACCCGACTAGCGGGGGGGACAGATACGCAGTATTTT
j_gene: TRBJ1-1; abundance: .; d_gene: .; v_gene: TRBV5-4; CDR3aa: CASSSWGTHPAEAFF; CDR3nt: TGTGCCAGCAGCTCTTGGGGGACACATCCGGCTGAAGCTTTCTTT
j_gene: TRBJ1-4; abundance: few; d_gene: .; v_gene: TRBV28; CDR3aa: CASSLPGSEKLFF; CDR3nt: TGTGCCAGCAGTTTGCCAGGGAGTGAAAAACTGTTTTTT
j_gene: TRBJ1-1; abundance: many; d_gene: .; v_gene: TRBV11-2; CDR3aa: CASSPPYFHTEAFF; CDR3nt: TGTGCCAGCAGCCCCCCATATTTCCACACTGAAGCTTTCTTT
j_gene: TRBJ1-1; abundance: .; d_gene: .; v_gene: TRBV5-6; CDR3aa: CASSFFRGNTEAFF; CDR3nt: TGTGCCAGCAGCTTCTTCCGCGGCAACACTGAAGCTTTCTTT
j_gene: TRBJ1-2; abundance: .; d_gene: .; v_gene: TRBV5-1; CDR3aa: CASSLGRDYGYTF; CDR3nt: TGCGCCAGCAGCCTTGGCAGGGACTATGGCTACACCTTC
j_gene: TRBJ2-2; abundance: few; d_gene: .; v_gene: TRBV21-1; CDR3aa: CASSKGPAITGELFF; CDR3nt: TGTGCCAGCAGCAAGGGACCGGCGATCACCGGGGAGCTGTTTTTT
j_gene: TRBJ1-2; abundance: .; d_gene: TRBD1; v_gene: TRBV5-6; CDR3aa: CASITGAGANYGYTF; CDR3nt: TGTGCCAGCATTACAGGGGCGGGGGCTAACTATGGCTACACCTTC
j_gene: TRBJ1-2; abundance: large; d_gene: .; v_gene: TRBV5-5; CDR3aa: CASSLGGEVGYTF; CDR3nt: TGTGCCAGCAGCTTGGGAGGGGAAGTAGGCTACACCTTC
j_gene: TRBJ1-1; abundance: .; d_gene: TRBD1; v_gene: TRBV5-1; CDR3aa: CASRSQGAGTEAFF; CDR3nt: TGCGCCAGCCGCTCCCAGGGGGCGGGCACTGAAGCTTTCTTT
j_gene: TRBJ1-1; abundance: .; d_gene: .; v_gene: TRBV18; CDR3aa: CASSPRSGFEAFF; CDR3nt: TGTGCCAGCTCACCACGTTCCGGGTTTGAAGCTTTCTTT
j_gene: TRBJ2-1; abundance: .; d_gene: TRBD1; v_gene: TRBV27; CDR3aa: CASSPSPVWTGGNEQFF; CDR3nt: TGTGCCAGCAGTCCTTCCCCCGTCTGGACAGGCGGGAATGAGCAGTTCTTC
j_gene: TRBJ1-2; abundance: once; d_gene: TRBD1; v_gene: TRBV9; CDR3aa: CASSPRQGATYGYTF; CDR3nt: TGTGCCAGCAGCCCTCGACAGGGGGCGACCTATGGCTACACCTTC
j_gene: TRBJ1-6; abundance: few; d_gene: .; v_gene: TRBV6-6; CDR3aa: CASSYLDYNSPLHF; CDR3nt: TGTGCCAGCAGTTACTTGGACTATAATTCACCCCTCCACTTT
j_gene: TRBJ1-2; abundance: .; d_gene: .; v_gene: TRBV29-1; CDR3aa: CSVEVRRQGYGYTF; CDR3nt: TGCAGCGTTGAAGTTCGGCGGCAGGGCTATGGCTACACCTTC
j_gene: TRBJ2-6; abundance: once; d_gene: .; v_gene: TRBV27; CDR3aa: CASRGQGTGSGANVLTF; CDR3nt: TGTGCCAGCAGGGGGCAGGGAACAGGGTCTGGGGCCAACGTCCTGACTTTC
j_gene: TRBJ1-2; abundance: .; d_gene: TRBD1; v_gene: TRBV11-3; CDR3aa: CASTGGTANYGYTF; CDR3nt: TGTGCCAGCACCGGCGGGACAGCGAATTATGGCTACACCTTC
j_gene: TRBJ2-1; abundance: .; d_gene: .; v_gene: TRBV11-2; CDR3aa: CASSLGSAGSDEQFF; CDR3nt: TGTGCCAGCAGCTTAGGGTCGGCGGGGTCCGATGAGCAGTTCTTC
j_gene: TRBJ1-6; abundance: .; d_gene: .; v_gene: TRBV6-6; CDR3aa: CASSYLDFNSPLHF; CDR3nt: TGTGCCAGCAGTTACCTGGACTTTAATTCACCCCTCCACTTT
j_gene: TRBJ1-1; abundance: once; d_gene: .; v_gene: TRBV6-5; CDR3aa: CASSYGSRTEAFF; CDR3nt: TGTGCCAGCAGTTACGGGTCTAGGACTGAAGCTTTCTTT
j_gene: TRBJ1-3; abundance: few; d_gene: TRBD1; v_gene: TRBV2; CDR3aa: CASKGQGARDSGNTIYF; CDR3nt: TGTGCCAGCAAGGGGCAGGGGGCGCGGGACTCTGGAAACACCATATATTTT
j_gene: TRBJ2-1; abundance: .; d_gene: .; v_gene: TRBV11-2; CDR3aa: CASSLIPWDNEQFF; CDR3nt: TGTGCCAGCAGCTTAATCCCCTGGGACAATGAGCAGTTCTTC
j_gene: TRBJ1-3; abundance: .; d_gene: .; v_gene: TRBV5-5; CDR3aa: CASSLAGSGNTIYF; CDR3nt: TGTGCCAGCAGCTTGGCGGGTAGTGGAAACACCATATATTTT
j_gene: TRBJ1-2; abundance: .; d_gene: .; v_gene: TRBV13; CDR3aa: CASSLEGRDLPNYGYTF; CDR3nt: TGTGCCAGCAGCTTAGAGGGTCGGGATCTCCCTAACTATGGCTACACCTTC
j_gene: TRBJ1-5; abundance: .; d_gene: .; v_gene: TRBV18; CDR3aa: CASSPGAAQGQPQHF; CDR3nt: TGTGCCAGCTCACCAGGCGCAGCGCAGGGTCAGCCCCAGCATTTT
j_gene: TRBJ1-2; abundance: .; d_gene: TRBD1; v_gene: TRBV19; CDR3aa: CASSARTGYGYTF; CDR3nt: TGTGCCAGTAGTGCCCGGACAGGGTATGGCTACACCTTC
j_gene: TRBJ2-6; abundance: medium-sized; d_gene: .; v_gene: TRBV6-5; CDR3aa: CASSPTASGANVLTF; CDR3nt: TGTGCCAGCAGCCCCACAGCTTCTGGGGCCAACGTCCTGACTTTC
j_gene: TRBJ1-5; abundance: .; d_gene: .; v_gene: TRBV5-8; CDR3aa: CASSLRHINQPQHF; CDR3nt: TGTGCCAGCAGCTTGAGGCATATCAATCAGCCCCAGCATTTT
j_gene: TRBJ1-1; abundance: .; d_gene: TRBD1; v_gene: TRBV2; CDR3aa: CASSLQGFDTEAFF; CDR3nt: TGTGCCAGCAGTTTACAGGGGTTCGACACTGAAGCTTTCTTT
j_gene: TRBJ2-3; abundance: .; d_gene: TRBD1; v_gene: TRBV6-6; CDR3aa: CASSRGQGLTDTQYF; CDR3nt: TGTGCCAGCAGTCGAGGACAGGGTCTCACAGATACGCAGTATTTT
j_gene: TRBJ1-2; abundance: .; d_gene: .; v_gene: TRBV28; CDR3aa: CASSLYSYGHTF; CDR3nt: TGTGCCAGCAGTCTTTACAGTTATGGCCACACCTTC
j_gene: TRBJ2-1; abundance: .; d_gene: .; v_gene: TRBV11-2; CDR3aa: CASSLDRGAIGQFF; CDR3nt: TGTGCCAGCAGCTTAGACAGGGGGGCTATCGGGCAGTTCTTC
j_gene: TRBJ2-1; abundance: .; d_gene: .; v_gene: TRBV7-2; CDR3aa: CASSHYNEQFF; CDR3nt: TGTGCCAGCAGCCACTACAATGAGCAGTTCTTC
j_gene: TRBJ1-6; abundance: .; d_gene: .; v_gene: TRBV18; CDR3aa: CASSPVGAGGSPLHF; CDR3nt: TGTGCCAGCTCACCTGTCGGGGCAGGTGGTTCACCCCTCCACTTT
j_gene: TRBJ2-3; abundance: .; d_gene: .; v_gene: TRBV7-8; CDR3aa: CASSLDVGSTDTQYF; CDR3nt: TGTGCCAGCAGCTTAGATGTAGGGAGCACAGATACGCAGTATTTT
j_gene: TRBJ2-5; abundance: .; d_gene: .; v_gene: TRBV9; CDR3aa: CASSRQIQETQYF; CDR3nt: TGTGCCAGCAGTCGACAGATACAAGAGACCCAGTACTTC
j_gene: TRBJ2-2; abundance: .; d_gene: .; v_gene: TRBV28; CDR3aa: CASSNSYTGELFF; CDR3nt: TGTGCCAGCTCGAACAGTTACACCGGGGAGCTGTTTTTT
j_gene: TRBJ1-3; abundance: .; d_gene: .; v_gene: TRBV11-3; CDR3aa: CASSPYRVGNTIYF; CDR3nt: TGTGCCAGCAGCCCGTACAGGGTTGGAAACACCATATATTTT
j_gene: TRBJ1-2; abundance: once; d_gene: .; v_gene: TRBV28; CDR3aa: CASTTQVNYGYTF; CDR3nt: TGTGCCAGCACCACCCAGGTTAACTATGGCTACACCTTC
j_gene: TRBJ1-6; abundance: .; d_gene: .; v_gene: TRBV28; CDR3aa: CASSLGRRLGSYNSPLHF; CDR3nt: TGTGCCAGCAGTTTAGGCCGAAGACTAGGCTCCTATAATTCACCCCTCCACTTT
j_gene: TRBJ2-2; abundance: .; d_gene: TRBD2; v_gene: TRBV5-1; CDR3aa: CASSLREGGGELFF; CDR3nt: TGCGCCAGCAGTCTCCGGGAGGGTGGCGGGGAGCTGTTTTTT
j_gene: TRBJ2-7; abundance: once; d_gene: .; v_gene: TRBV7-9; CDR3aa: CASSRADSTYEQYF; CDR3nt: TGTGCCAGCAGCCGCGCCGACAGCACCTACGAGCAGTACTTC
j_gene: TRBJ1-2; abundance: .; d_gene: .; v_gene: TRBV6-1; CDR3aa: CASSSIIYGYTF; CDR3nt: TGTGCCAGCAGTTCAATAATCTATGGCTACACCTTC
j_gene: TRBJ1-3; abundance: .; d_gene: .; v_gene: TRBV18; CDR3aa: CASSPSGRDGVSGNTIYF; CDR3nt: TGTGCCAGCTCGCCTAGCGGACGGGACGGAGTCTCTGGAAACACCATATATTTT
j_gene: TRBJ2-1; abundance: .; d_gene: TRBD2; v_gene: TRBV5-5; CDR3aa: CASSLIGTSAHEQFF; CDR3nt: TGTGCCAGCAGCTTGATCGGGACTAGTGCCCATGAGCAGTTCTTC
j_gene: TRBJ2-7; abundance: .; d_gene: .; v_gene: TRBV28; CDR3aa: CASSLRAAGSSTYEQYF; CDR3nt: TGTGCCAGCAGTTTAAGGGCCGCGGGTAGTTCAACCTACGAGCAGTACTTC
j_gene: TRBJ1-6; abundance: .; d_gene: TRBD1; v_gene: TRBV5-1; CDR3aa: CASSYGDRPISPLHF; CDR3nt: TGCGCCAGCAGCTATGGGGACAGACCAATTTCACCCCTCCACTTT
j_gene: TRBJ2-7; abundance: few; d_gene: TRBD2; v_gene: TRBV6-5; CDR3aa: CASSRKGLAGYEQYF; CDR3nt: TGTGCCAGCAGTCGAAAAGGACTAGCGGGCTACGAGCAGTACTTC
j_gene: TRBJ2-3; abundance: once; d_gene: TRBD2; v_gene: TRBV4-2; CDR3aa: CASSQGRLAGPDTQYF; CDR3nt: TGTGCCAGCAGCCAAGGTAGGCTAGCGGGGCCGGATACGCAGTATTTT
j_gene: TRBJ2-7; abundance: .; d_gene: TRBD2; v_gene: TRBV9; CDR3aa: CASSTSGGLDEQYF; CDR3nt: TGTGCCAGTTCGACTAGCGGGGGGTTGGACGAGCAGTACTTC
j_gene: TRBJ2-2; abundance: .; d_gene: TRBD1; v_gene: TRBV4-1; CDR3aa: CASSQPGQAGELFF; CDR3nt: TGCGCCAGCAGCCAGCCGGGACAGGCCGGGGAGCTGTTTTTT
j_gene: TRBJ1-5; abundance: .; d_gene: .; v_gene: TRBV6-6; CDR3aa: CASGYGQPQHF; CDR3nt: TGTGCCAGCGGATACGGTCAGCCCCAGCATTTT
j_gene: TRBJ1-1; abundance: .; d_gene: TRBD1; v_gene: TRBV28; CDR3aa: CASSRPGTGRTEAFF; CDR3nt: TGTGCCAGCAGTCGACCTGGGACAGGGAGGACTGAAGCTTTCTTT
j_gene: TRBJ2-3; abundance: once; d_gene: TRBD2; v_gene: TRBV27; CDR3aa: CASSPLAGGLTDTQYF; CDR3nt: TGTGCCAGCAGCCCACTGGCGGGGGGCCTCACAGATACGCAGTATTTT